Sequencing of this T cell receptor (beta chain) was carried out in a study of cytomegalovirus exposure and HLA in healthy donors. 13 Jbeta primers and 60 Vbeta primers were used for the PCR. The table came from immunoSEQ multiplex PCR; TCRdb's copy has only in-frame clones and leaves some out. Counted here are around 120,000 clones, 75% to 85% occurring once; the ten biggest clones make up approximately 4%. V gave up 6 bases and J gave up 3 bases; unmatched junction bases: 3. The CDR3 is 13 residues long. Germline CDR1 is MNHEY and CDR2 is SVGAGI. J is TRBJ2-5 and V is TRBV6-5, with 8 bases matching TRBD1. The receptor was derived from a young man in good health and CMV-seropositive. The sample comprised PBMCs. Written as DNA, the CDR3 is TGTGCCAGCAGAACGACAGGGGAAGAGACCCAGTACTTC. Translated, it gives CASRTTGEETQYF.